The TCR beta chain described here comes from a study of T cell responses to AZD1222 COVID-19 vaccine (dated by TCRdb to the early 2020s). Context from the whole study: A total of 230 to 250 trial participants underwent TCR sequencing, of whom about 210 had received two doses of AZD1222 and approximately 25 had received two doses of the MenACWY control vaccine. Enrollment into the trials was organized by age into subgroups of 18-55, 56-69 and 70-plus years, and those subgroups contained approximately 160, 26 and 62 TCR-sequenced participants, respectively.

Broader findings and caveats from the paper: Conclusions about previously exposed vaccinees are limited, since just a handful of AZD1222 recipients were seropositive for SARS-CoV-2 at baseline. Because no day 14 peak-response samples were available, repertoires were characterized only after the peak T cell response. In the small 56-69-year group, the increase in depth fell short of significance, most likely because of low power. Participants were mostly white British and included more females than males, and it was suggested by the authors that clonal diversity may have been underestimated. Reportedly, almost half of the unique spike-specific TCRs recognized epitopes lying outside the regions that are mutated in the B.1.351 and B.1.1.7 variants. After two AZD1222 doses, both the breadth and the depth of spike-specific TCRs were significantly higher than at day 0 and than in MenACWY recipients. The whole spike protein was spanned by vaccine-associated CD4 TCRs, and dominant responses were seen in regions 160-218 and 743-854.

This specimen's time point label, per the study, means: baseline before first vaccination. The treatment or condition label, as the study defines it: meningococcal conjugate vaccine given as trial control. Vaccinee samples were obtained from the UK trials COV001 and COV002, which included a single-blind randomized controlled phase 2/3 trial of AZD1222 (ChAdOx1 nCoV-19) in healthy adults. Trial participant PBMC samples were collected at day 0 and day 28 after the second dose for TCRbeta chain sequencing. Notes on this clone: Its antigen target is currently unknown. No quality values exist for individual bases; no much larger clone is one base distant.

Based on the germline V gene (reference sequence), the CDR1 and CDR2 sequences are LGHDT and YNNKEL. Trimmed from V: 6 bases; trimmed from J: 3 bases; junction bases lacking a gene match: 1. Counted from cysteine to phenylalanine, this CDR3 has 12 amino acids. This entry keeps only the CDR3 DNA: 36 bases, framed from base 1. The CDR3 regions of human TCRbeta chains were analyzed by immunosequencing. The authors processed their data as follows. Repertoire TCRs were checked for matches against a reference library of SARS-CoV-2-specific TCRs that had been generated using the MIRA antigen-specificity platform. Breadth was defined as the fraction of unique TCRs that were SARS-CoV-2-associated, and depth was defined as the fraction of total T cells that were SARS-CoV-2-associated. Each spike-specific TCR was assigned to its reactive spike region and to a CD4 or CD8 class using the MIRA data. Log10-transformed breadth and depth values were compared by one-way ANOVA with Sidak's multiple comparisons tests. TCRdb took this table from immuneACCESS and kept in-frame rearrangements with V and J called. Such tables lack part of the clones; where checked against another copy, unresolved V genes explain under half of the gap, and the rest is unexplained. That table is the source of V, J and clone size, and D and trimming were worked out from the DNA. Recorded for this sample are tens of thousands of clones; over 80% of them occurred a single time. The ten largest clones take up 4.5% to 5.5% of the sample.

Sample: peripheral blood, taken on day 0 of MenACWY control vaccination. The chain links TRBV3-1 (or the pseudogene TRBV3-2) with TRBJ2-7, with 8 junctional bases fitting TRBD1. This clonotype originated in an adult in good health. The nucleotide sequence is given as TGTGCCAGCAGTACAGGGGGCTACGAGCAGTACTTC. It codes for CASSTGGYEQYF.